The 12 T cell receptor beta chains below come from one sample, sequenced in a study of spatial heterogeneity in lung cancer. TCRdb processed the 5' RACE reads anew with MiXCR; each CDR3 protein has one entry. The table lists 95,000 or so distinct CDR3 sequences, roughly 10% of them singletons. Noted time point: sample taken at primary tumor resection. Whole RNA, which was extracted from tumor, nontumor lung tissue or frozen PBMC, was sequenced without any cell sorting. The starting material was PBMCs, obtained at surgery. All receptors come from a male donor with early-stage non-small cell lung cancer.

V and J are TRBV24-1 and TRBJ2-1; 12 bases align to TRBD2. J was trimmed by 7 bases and V by 3 bases; bases with no gene match: 6. This CDR3 has 16 amino acids. The germline CDR1 and CDR2 sequences are KGHDR and SFDVKD. The DNA of the CDR3 is TGTGCCACCAGTGATCCTAGCGGGAGGGCTAGGAATGAGCAGTTCTTC. Its translation: CATSDPSGRARNEQFF.

The sample holds many counts of this clonotype. V and J are TRBV7-2 and TRBJ2-3; TRBD1 might be the D (5 bases). V lost 4 bases, J lost 3 bases, and 8 bases lay in between. This CDR3 has 13 residues. Germline CDR1 is SGHTA and CDR2 is FQGNSA. CDR3 in DNA: TGTGCCAGCAGCTCCCGACAGACAGATACGCAGTATTTT. Translated, it gives CASSSRQTDTQYF.

The rearrangement links TRBV3-1 to TRBJ2-3; 14 nucleotides align to TRBD2. CDR1 is LGHDT and CDR2 is YNNKEL in the germline V gene (reference sequence). CDR3 length: 18 residues. The ends lost 4 bases at V and 3 bases at J; junction bases unmatched: 9. The CDR3 nucleotides read TGTGCCAGCAGCCGCCACGGGACTAGCGGGAGTGGGACAGATACGCAGTATTTT. Its protein is CASSRHGTSGSGTDTQYF.

This clonotype was observed at least ten times. The chain's CDR3 is CASSYFSGRAEDTQYF. The CDR3, as DNA: TGTGCCAGCAGTTACTTTAGCGGGAGGGCGGAAGATACGCAGTATTTT. The chain joins TRBV6-2 or TRBV6-3 to TRBJ2-3; 11 bases match TRBD2. CDR1 and CDR2 (germline): MNHEY, SVGEGT. Unmatched junction bases numbered 5, after V lost 1 base and J lost 5 bases. The CDR3 is 16 amino acids.

The chain is built from TRBV2 and TRBJ1-2, with TRBD1 as a possible D gene (6 bases). The CDR3 length is 16 residues. CDR1 and CDR2 (germline): SNHLY, FYNNEI. The V end was cut by 7 bases, the J end by 6 bases, with 24 bases between. CDR3 residues: CASTPDRNLDWDGYTF. CDR3 sequence (DNA): TGTGCCAGCACCCCCGACAGGAATCTCGATTGGGATGGCTACACCTTC.

The CDR3 spells CASSRGQGSYNEQFF. CDR3 nucleotide sequence: TGTGCCAGCAGCCGGGGACAGGGCTCCTACAATGAGCAGTTCTTC. V and J are TRBV6-5 and TRBJ2-1; 9 nucleotides line up with TRBD1. Germline CDR1 and CDR2: MNHEY and SVGAGI. Germline trimming cut 6 bases from V and 0 bases from J; bases unmatched to any gene: 3. The CDR3 runs to 15 residues.

This clonotype was recorded many times. This chain joins TRBV10-3 and TRBJ2-3, with TRBD2 identical over 9 bases. The CDR3 has 13 residues. With V trimmed by 9 bases and J by 2 bases, 3 bases remained unmatched. The germline V gene has CDR1 ENHRY and CDR2 SYGVKD. The CDR3 DNA reads as TGTGCCATGACTAGCGGCCCCACAGATACGCAGTATTTT. It translates to CAMTSGPTDTQYF.

The rearrangement uses TRBV19 and TRBJ2-5; no clear D. Germline CDR1 reads LNHDA; CDR2 reads SQIVND (reference sequence). Trimming took 2 bases from V and 3 from J, leaving 7 bases between them. This CDR3 region has 13 residues. DNA for the CDR3: TGTGCCAGTAGTATATCGGCAAAAGAGACCCAGTACTTC. Translating it yields CASSISAKETQYF.

This clonotype has more than one count but fewer than ten. J is TRBJ2-3 and V is TRBV7-9; D possibly corresponds to TRBD1 (6 bases). The germline gives CDR1 SEHNR, CDR2 FQNEAQ (reference sequence). Trimming took 3 bases from V and 2 from J, leaving 12 bases between them. The CDR3 length is 15 residues. CDR3 sequence (DNA): TGTGCCAGCAGCTTTGGGCGGACAGACACAGATACGCAGTATTTT. Translation gives CASSFGRTDTDTQYF.

The chain joins TRBV6-5 to TRBJ2-7; 7 nucleotides line up with TRBD2. Germline loops: CDR1 MNHEY, CDR2 SVGAGI. V trimming: 7 bases; J trimming: 3 bases; junction bases outside the gene matches: 6. The CDR3 sequence is 13 residues long. In DNA, the CDR3 is TGTGCCAGCACTCGGGGAGGGGACTACGAGCAGTACTTC. Translation: CASTRGGDYEQYF.

The CDR3 nucleotides read TGTGCCAGCAGGGGAGTTAATGAGCAGTTCTTC. Translation: CASRGVNEQFF. The chain recombines TRBV28 with TRBJ2-1, with D perhaps matching TRBD2 (5 bases). The V end was cut by 6 bases, the J end by 7 bases, with 7 bases between. This CDR3 comprises 11 residues. The germline CDR1 and CDR2 sequences are MDHEN and SYDVKM.

The CDR3 loop reads CASSPDRSEQYF. CDR3 DNA sequence: TGTGCCAGCTCACCCGACAGGTCCGAGCAGTACTTC. V gene TRBV18 combines with J gene TRBJ2-7, with a tentative D call TRBD1 (6 bases). This CDR3 has 12 amino acids. V was shortened by 3 bases and J by 6 bases, with 9 bases between the two germline ends. Germline values: CDR1 KGHSH, CDR2 LQKENI.